These 18 T cell receptor beta chains were sequenced from one sample in a study of shared clonotypes between healthy human individuals. Generated by immunoSEQ multiplex PCR, the TCRdb table keeps only in-frame clones and is missing some. The sample includes about 470,000 clones, roughly 80% of them seen just once. Sequencing was done on a sample of PBMCs. Receptors originate from a woman aged 40 to 49 in good health. Some clones in this sample may be carry-over from other donors' samples.

The chain joins TRBV4-2 to TRBJ2-7, with 8 bases that match TRBD2. Germline V gene data show CDR1 as LGHNA and CDR2 as YNFKEQ. The V segment lost 1 base and the J segment 0 bases; nucleotides outside the gene matches: 8. This CDR3 is built from 17 residues. The CDR3 is CASSQVFSGVSSYEQYF. Written as DNA, the CDR3 is TGTGCCAGCAGCCAAGTTTTTAGCGGGGTGAGCTCCTACGAGCAGTACTTC.

Notes on this clone: Other DNA sequences in the sample encode the same CDR3. V is TRBV18 and J is TRBJ2-7, with D tentatively TRBD2 (5 bases). Germline V CDR1 and CDR2: KGHSH, LQKENI. V lost 1 base and J lost 2, with 6 bases in between. The CDR3 loop spans 13 amino acids. CDR3 loop: CASSPRETYEQYF. The CDR3 DNA reads as TGTGCCAGCTCACCACGGGAGACCTACGAGCAGTACTTC.

This rearrangement joins TRBV7-9 to TRBJ2-7, with TRBD1 as a possible D gene (6 bases). This CDR3 region has 14 residues. Germline CDR1 SEHNR, CDR2 FQNEAQ (reference sequence). V was trimmed by 4 bases and J by 2 bases, leaving 12 bases between them. In DNA form, the CDR3 reads TGTGCCAGCAGCTCCTACCGGGACACCTACGAGCAGTACTTC. Amino acid sequence: CASSSYRDTYEQYF.

This clone turned up a few times. The chain joins TRBV14 to TRBJ1-2; 10 positions agree with TRBD1. Trimming took 4 bases from V and 7 from J; bases not matched to a gene: 0. The CDR3 covers 12 residues. CDR1 is SGHDN and CDR2 is FVKESK in the germline V gene. CDR3 residues: CASSRDRGGYTF. DNA for the CDR3: TGTGCCAGCAGCCGGGACAGGGGTGGCTACACCTTC.

The chain couples TRBV5-8 to TRBJ2-1; a weak D match, TRBD2 (5 bases). Per germline, CDR1 SGHTS and CDR2 YDEGEE. This CDR3 has 14 residues. Deletions cut 4 bases from V and 4 bases from J, with 12 bases between. Written as DNA, the CDR3 is TGTGCCAGCAGCCCAGCGGCGACATACAATGAGCAGTTCTTC. It yields the protein CASSPAATYNEQFF.

This clone has at least ten counts. The chain recombines TRBV4-2 with TRBJ1-2; 10 nucleotides match TRBD1. V trimming: 3 bases; J trimming: 4 bases; junction bases outside the gene matches: 11. Looked up from germline, CDR1 is LGHNA and CDR2 is YNFKEQ. This CDR3 is 17 amino acids long. CDR3 protein: CASSHTGPGQGTYGYTF. The CDR3 nucleotides are TGTGCCAGCAGCCACACTGGCCCGGGACAGGGGACCTATGGCTACACCTTC.

The chain is built from TRBV30 and TRBJ2-3; maybe TRBD2 (6 bases). With 3 bases removed from V and 4 bases from J, the gap between germline ends came to 11 bases. Germline lookup yields CDR1 GTSNPN and CDR2 SVGIG (reference sequence). The CDR3 covers 13 residues. Written as DNA, the CDR3 is TGTGCCTGGAGCGACGGGAGTCCAGATACGCAGTATTTT. Its translation: CAWSDGSPDTQYF.

The chain has TRBV28 and TRBJ1-5; 9 bases map to TRBD1. The trim removed 2 bases at V and 6 bases at J, leaving 8 bases unmatched. CDR1 MDHEN and CDR2 SYDVKM come from the germline V gene. The CDR3 totals 16 residues. In DNA form, the CDR3 reads TGTGCCAGCAGTTTAAGAGGGACAGGGCTAGGTCAGCCCCAGCATTTT. Its translation: CASSLRGTGLGQPQHF.

CDR3 coding DNA: TGTGCCAGTAGTAGACAGGGGCTTAACACTGAAGCTTTCTTT. The encoded protein is CASSRQGLNTEAFF. The chain joins TRBV19 to TRBJ1-1; 8 nucleotides match TRBD1. Germline V lookup: CDR1 LNHDA, CDR2 SQIVND (reference sequence). V was pared by 4 bases and J by 2 bases, with 3 bases of the junction left unmatched. The CDR3 loop spans 14 amino acids.

This chain connects TRBV7-2 to TRBJ2-6; 7 bases agree with TRBD1. Germline V lookup: CDR1 SGHTA, CDR2 FQGNSA. This CDR3 has 19 residues. V trimming: 1 base; J trimming: 1 base; junction bases outside the gene matches: 10. CDR3 sequence reads: CASSLVSGQRNSGANVLTF. The CDR3 DNA sequence: TGTGCCAGCAGCTTAGTTTCGGGACAGCGGAATTCTGGGGCCAACGTCCTGACTTTC.

For this clone: This may be a read error: a much more frequent sequence differs by one nucleotide. The chain joins TRBV27 to TRBJ2-1, with D perhaps assigned TRBD1 or TRBD2 (5 bases each). The CDR3 consists of 12 residues. Germline values: CDR1 MNHEY, CDR2 SMNVEV (reference sequence). V was cut by 0 bases and J by 8 bases, with 5 bases left in between. In DNA form, the CDR3 reads TGTGCCAGCAGTTTATCGGGGGATGAGCAGTTCTTC. Its protein is CASSLSGDEQFF.

This chain joins TRBV7-8 and TRBJ2-6; no clear D. Germline-derived CDR1 and CDR2 are SGHVS and FQNEAQ. V lost 2 bases to trimming and J lost 8 bases, with 10 bases between them. CDR3 length: 14 amino acids. CDR3 sequence (DNA): TGTGCCAGCAGCTTAACCCGAAGCCCCAACGTCCTGACTTTC. Protein product: CASSLTRSPNVLTF.

The V call is TRBV30, the J call TRBJ2-7, with 7 nucleotides matching TRBD2. The CDR3 extends over 13 amino acids. With 4 bases clipped from V and 3 bases from J, the junction kept 6 bases outside the gene matches. Germline V lookup: CDR1 GTSNPN, CDR2 SVGIG (reference sequence). The CDR3 bases are TGTGCCTGGATCAGTGGACTAGTCTACGAGCAGTACTTC. Protein sequence: CAWISGLVYEQYF.

The rearrangement joins TRBV28 to TRBJ2-1; 9 bases align to TRBD2. Germline values: CDR1 MDHEN, CDR2 SYDVKM. V was clipped by 7 bases and J by 5 bases; unmatched bases: 6. This CDR3 has 14 residues. The CDR3 sequence is CASITSGQHNEQFF. Here the CDR3 DNA reads TGTGCCAGCATTACTAGCGGGCAACACAATGAGCAGTTCTTC. The full variable domain, its missing parts supplied by reference TRBV28 and TRBJ2-1, is DVKVTQSSRYLVKRTGEKVFLECVQDMDHENMFWYRQDPGLGLRLIYFSYDVKMKEKGDIPEGYSVSREKKERFSLILESASTNQTSMYLCASITSGQHNEQFFGPGTRLTVL.

The rearrangement links TRBV28 to TRBJ1-5; D not resolved. The CDR3 extends over 12 amino acids. V gave up 8 bases and J gave up 9 bases, with 14 bases separating them. Germline values: CDR1 MDHEN, CDR2 SYDVKM. CDR3 region: CASRQARGPQHF. The CDR3 DNA reads TGTGCCAGCCGTCAGGCCCGGGGGCCCCAGCATTTT.

The chain employs TRBV21-1 and TRBJ2-7; TRBD2 was called by the table and not checked on the DNA. TRBV21-1 represents a pseudogene. The CDR3 covers 16 residues. CDR3 DNA sequence: TGTGCCAGCAGCAAAAGAGACGTCCCTGCCGGGGGGGAGCAGTACTTC. It codes for CASSKRDVPAGGEQYF.

CDR3 loop: CASSPSAGVAYNEQFF. The CDR3 nucleotides are TGTGCCAGCTCACCGTCAGCGGGAGTCGCCTACAATGAGCAGTTCTTC. The chain joins TRBV18 to TRBJ2-1; 8 bases match TRBD2. Germline CDR1 and CDR2: KGHSH and LQKENI. Trimming removed 3 bases from V and 2 bases from J; junction bases left unmatched: 6. CDR3 length: 16 residues. Complete variable domain (other parts from reference TRBV18 and TRBJ2-1): NAGVMQNPRHLVRRRGQEARLRCSPMKGHSHVYWYRQLPEEGLKFMVYLQKENIIDESGMPKERFSAEFPKEGPSILRIQQVVRGDSAAYFCASSPSAGVAYNEQFFGPGTRLTVL.

The chain carries TRBV6-6 and TRBJ1-4, with 7 bases that match TRBD1. Germline V gene lookup returns CDR1 MNHNY and CDR2 SVGAGI (reference sequence). V was clipped by 8 bases and J by 6 bases; unmatched bases: 6. CDR3 length equals 13 residues. The CDR3 here is CASATGRDEKLFF. The CDR3, as DNA: TGTGCCAGCGCGACAGGGAGGGATGAAAAACTGTTTTTT.